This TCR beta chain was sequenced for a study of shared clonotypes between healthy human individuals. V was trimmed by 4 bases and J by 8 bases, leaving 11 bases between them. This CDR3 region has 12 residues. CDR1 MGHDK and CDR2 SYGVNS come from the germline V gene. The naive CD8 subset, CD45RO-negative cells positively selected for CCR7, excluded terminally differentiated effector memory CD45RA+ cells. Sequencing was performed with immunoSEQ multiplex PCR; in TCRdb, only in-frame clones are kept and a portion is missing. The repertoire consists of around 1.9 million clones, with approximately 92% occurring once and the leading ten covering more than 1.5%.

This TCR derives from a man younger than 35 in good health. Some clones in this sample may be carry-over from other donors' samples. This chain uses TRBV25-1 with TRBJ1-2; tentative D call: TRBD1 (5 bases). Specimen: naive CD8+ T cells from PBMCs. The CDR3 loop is CASSGGAGGYTF. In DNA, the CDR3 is TGTGCCAGCAGTGGAGGGGCAGGCGGCTACACCTTC.